This T cell receptor (beta chain) came from a study of cytomegalovirus exposure and HLA in healthy donors. PCR employed 60 Vbeta and 13 Jbeta primers. Measured with immunoSEQ multiplex PCR; TCRdb has only the in-frame clones, and not every one. The table records some 120,000 clones, 60% to 85% of them present only once. The study, taken as a whole, reports: Presence/absence results assume similar sequencing depth per donor, which may not hold. Upon later analysis, HLA-associated TCR beta chains proved more clonally expanded than other, equally common chains.

Of note for this clone: Its antigen is unidentified.

After removal of 10 bases from V and 7 bases from J, the junction contained 10 bases not matched to a gene. CDR3 length: 14 amino acids. Germline V gene sequence: CDR1 MNHNS, CDR2 SASEGT. Sequenced input: PBMCs. The receptor comes from a female donor in good health and CMV-seronegative. This sequence joins TRBV6-1 and TRBJ2-5, with 12 bases that match TRBD2. The CDR3 reads CANSLAGGLGTQYF. In DNA, the CDR3 is TGTGCCAACTCACTAGCGGGGGGCTTGGGGACCCAGTACTTC.